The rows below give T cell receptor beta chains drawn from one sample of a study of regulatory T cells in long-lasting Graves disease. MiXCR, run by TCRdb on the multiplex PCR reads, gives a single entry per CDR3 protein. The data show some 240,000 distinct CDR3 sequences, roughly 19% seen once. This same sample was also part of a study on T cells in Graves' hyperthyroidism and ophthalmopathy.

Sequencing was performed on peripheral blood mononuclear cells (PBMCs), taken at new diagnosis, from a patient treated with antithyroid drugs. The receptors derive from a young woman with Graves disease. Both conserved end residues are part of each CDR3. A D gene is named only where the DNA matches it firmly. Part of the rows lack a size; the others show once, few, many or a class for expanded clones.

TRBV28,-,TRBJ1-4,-,TGTGCCAGCAGTTTTAGGTTAACTAATGAAAAATCGTTTTTT,CASSFRLTNEKSFF
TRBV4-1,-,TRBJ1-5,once,TGCGCCAGCAGCCAAGCTGGGAAGCGTCAGCCCCAGCATTTT,CASSQAGKRQPQHF
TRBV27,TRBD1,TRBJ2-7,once,TGTGCCAGCAGTTCCCTCCGGGACAGCGAGAGCTCCTACGAGCAGTACTTC,CASSSLRDSESSYEQYF
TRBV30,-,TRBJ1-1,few,TGTGCCTGGAGTAAGAGGGCCTTAGGAGCTTTCTTT,CAWSKRALGAFF
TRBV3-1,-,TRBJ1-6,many,TGTGCCAGCAGCCCCGGGCGGTGGAATAATTCACCCCTCCACTTT,CASSPGRWNNSPLHF
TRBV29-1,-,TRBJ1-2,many,TGCAGCGTTGAAGTTTTGGCTGGCTATGGCTACACCTTC,CSVEVLAGYGYTF
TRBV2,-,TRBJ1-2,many,TGTGCCAGCAGTTACGACCAGGGAAGAGATGGCTACACCTTC,CASSYDQGRDGYTF
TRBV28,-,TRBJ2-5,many,TGTGCCAGCAGTTTACAGGCCGGGTGGGAGACCCAGTACTTC,CASSLQAGWETQYF
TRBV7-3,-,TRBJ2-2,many,TGTGCCAGCAGCTCCTTCTCCACCGGGGAGCTGTTTTTT,CASSSFSTGELFF
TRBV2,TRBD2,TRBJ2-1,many,TGTGCCAGCAGTGAAGGACCCACTAGCGGAGTCTACAATGAGCAGTTCTTC,CASSEGPTSGVYNEQFF
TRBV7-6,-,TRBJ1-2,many,TGTGCCAGCAGCCCCCCTGGGGGTAATGGCTACACCTTC,CASSPPGGNGYTF
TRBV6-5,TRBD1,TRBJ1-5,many,TGTGCCAGCAGTTACGAGGGGGCGAGCAATCAGCCCCAGCATTTT,CASSYEGASNQPQHF
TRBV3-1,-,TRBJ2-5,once,TGTGCCAGCAGCCCCGGGACCTTACAAGAGACCCAGTACTTC,CASSPGTLQETQYF
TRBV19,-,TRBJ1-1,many,TGTGCCAGTAGTATAGTGGGGGAGAACACTGAAGCTTTCTTT,CASSIVGENTEAFF
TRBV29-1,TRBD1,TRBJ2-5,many,TGCAGCTCCCGCCCCCGGACAGGGGAAGAGACCCAGTACTTC,CSSRPRTGEETQYF
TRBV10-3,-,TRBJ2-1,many,TGTGCCATCAGTGAGTCCGGGACCTCCAATGAGCAGTTCTTC,CAISESGTSNEQFF
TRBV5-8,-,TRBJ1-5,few,TGTGCCAGCAGCTTGATTGCAGGGCGGTGGAATCAGCCCCAGCATTTT,CASSLIAGRWNQPQHF
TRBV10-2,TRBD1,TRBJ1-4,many,TGCGCCAGCACTCCGACAGGGGAAGGAGGGGAAAAACTGTTTTTT,CASTPTGEGGEKLFF
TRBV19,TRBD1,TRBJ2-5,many,TGTGCCAGTAGTATGCGCAGGGGGTTGGAGACCCAGTACTTC,CASSMRRGLETQYF
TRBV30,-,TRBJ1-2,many,TGTGCCTGGAGTGGGGCGCATGGCTACACCTTC,CAWSGAHGYTF
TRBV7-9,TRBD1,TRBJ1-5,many,TGTGCCAGCAGCTGGGGTATAGGACAGGGCGTAAATCAGCCCCAGCATTTT,CASSWGIGQGVNQPQHF
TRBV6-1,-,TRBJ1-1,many,TGTGCCAGCATCGGGGGGGGGTGGGACACTGAAGCTTTCTTT,CASIGGGWDTEAFF
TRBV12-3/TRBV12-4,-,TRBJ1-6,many,TGTGCCAGCAGTTTCTACGCGCCTAATTCACCCCTCCACTTT,CASSFYAPNSPLHF
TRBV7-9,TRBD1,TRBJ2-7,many,TGTGCCAGCAGCTTAACCGGGACAGGGTTGGACTTC,CASSLTGTGLDF
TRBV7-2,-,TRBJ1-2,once,TGTGCCAGCAGCTTAGCGGCGGGGGGATACTATGGCTACACCTTC,CASSLAAGGYYGYTF
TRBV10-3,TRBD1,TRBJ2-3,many,TGTGCCACCCGCAGGCCGGGACAGGACCAAGATACGCAGTATTTT,CATRRPGQDQDTQYF
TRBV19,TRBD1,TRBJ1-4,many,TGTGCCAGTAGTCGACAGGGGAATGAAAAACTGTTTTTT,CASSRQGNEKLFF